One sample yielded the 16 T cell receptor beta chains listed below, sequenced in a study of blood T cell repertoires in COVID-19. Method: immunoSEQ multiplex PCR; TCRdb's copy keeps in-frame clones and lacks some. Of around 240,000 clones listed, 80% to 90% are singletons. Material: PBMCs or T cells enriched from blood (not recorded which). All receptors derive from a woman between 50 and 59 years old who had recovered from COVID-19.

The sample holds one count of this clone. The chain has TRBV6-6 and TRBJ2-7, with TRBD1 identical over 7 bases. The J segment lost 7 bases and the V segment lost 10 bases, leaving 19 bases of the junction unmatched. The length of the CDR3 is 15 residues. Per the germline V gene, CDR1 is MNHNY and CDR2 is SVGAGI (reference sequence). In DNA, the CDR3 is TGTGCCACACAAACATTTCAGGGGGTATTGGATGAGCAGTACTTC. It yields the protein CATQTFQGVLDEQYF.

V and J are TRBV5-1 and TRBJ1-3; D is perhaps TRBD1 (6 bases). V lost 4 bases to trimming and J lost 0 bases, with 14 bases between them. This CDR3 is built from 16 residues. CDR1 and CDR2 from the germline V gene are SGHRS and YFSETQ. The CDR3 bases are TGCGCCAGCAGCCCGGCGGGGGCGTCCTCTGGAAACACCATATATTTT. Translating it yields CASSPAGASSGNTIYF.

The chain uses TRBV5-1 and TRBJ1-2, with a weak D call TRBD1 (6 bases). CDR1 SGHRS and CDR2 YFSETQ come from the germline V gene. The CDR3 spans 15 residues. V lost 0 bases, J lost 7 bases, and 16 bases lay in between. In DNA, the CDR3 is TGCGCCAGCAGCTTGGAGGGGGTTCTGTCAACTGGCTACACCTTC. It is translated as CASSLEGVLSTGYTF.

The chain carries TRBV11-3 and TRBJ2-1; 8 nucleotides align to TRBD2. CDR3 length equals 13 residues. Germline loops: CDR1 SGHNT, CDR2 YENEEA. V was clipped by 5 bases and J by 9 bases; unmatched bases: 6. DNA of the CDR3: TGTGCCAGCAGCCCGGGGGGGGAGGGTGAGCAGTTCTTC. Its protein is CASSPGGEGEQFF.

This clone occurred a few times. Here the CDR3 reads CASSYTGQGIGIQYF. The CDR3, as DNA: TGTGCCAGCTCATATACGGGACAGGGCATCGGCATTCAGTACTTC. The rearrangement links TRBV18 to TRBJ2-4, with 9 bases lining up with TRBD1. This CDR3 has 15 amino acids. Unmatched junction bases numbered 11, after V lost 5 bases and J lost 9 bases. The germline V gene encodes CDR1 KGHSH and CDR2 LQKENI.

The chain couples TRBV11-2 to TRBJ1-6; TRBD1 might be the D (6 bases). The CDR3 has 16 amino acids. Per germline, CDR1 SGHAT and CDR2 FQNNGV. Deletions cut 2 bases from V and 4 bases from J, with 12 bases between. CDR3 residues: CASSLRDTSYNSPLHF. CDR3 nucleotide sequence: TGTGCCAGCAGCTTAAGGGACACATCTTATAATTCACCCCTCCACTTT.

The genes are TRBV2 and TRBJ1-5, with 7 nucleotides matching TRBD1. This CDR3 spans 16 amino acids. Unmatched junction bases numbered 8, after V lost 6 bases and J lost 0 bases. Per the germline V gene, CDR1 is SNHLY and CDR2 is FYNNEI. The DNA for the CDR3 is TGTGCCAGCAGCCGGGACAGAGCGACTAGCAATCAGCCCCAGCATTTT. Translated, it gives CASSRDRATSNQPQHF. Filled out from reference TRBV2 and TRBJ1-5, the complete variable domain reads EPEVTQTPSHQVTQMGQEVILRCVPISNHLYFYWYRQILGQKVEFLVSFYNNEISEKSEIFDDQFSVERPDGSNFTLKIRSTKLEDSAMYFCASSRDRATSNQPQHFGDGTRLSIL.

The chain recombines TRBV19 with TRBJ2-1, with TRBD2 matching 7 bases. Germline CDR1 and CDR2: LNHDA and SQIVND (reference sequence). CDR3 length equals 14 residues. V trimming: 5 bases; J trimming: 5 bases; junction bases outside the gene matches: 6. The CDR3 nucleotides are TGTGCCAGTAGTGGGACTAATCGCCACAATGAGCAGTTCTTC. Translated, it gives CASSGTNRHNEQFF.

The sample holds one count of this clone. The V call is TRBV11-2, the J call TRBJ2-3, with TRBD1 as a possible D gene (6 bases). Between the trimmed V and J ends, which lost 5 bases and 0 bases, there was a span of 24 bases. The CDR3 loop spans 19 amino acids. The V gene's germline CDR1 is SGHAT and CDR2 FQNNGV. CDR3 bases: TGTGCCAGCAGCCCACCCGGTACGTATGGGACATCTAGCACAGATACGCAGTATTTT. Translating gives CASSPPGTYGTSSTDTQYF.

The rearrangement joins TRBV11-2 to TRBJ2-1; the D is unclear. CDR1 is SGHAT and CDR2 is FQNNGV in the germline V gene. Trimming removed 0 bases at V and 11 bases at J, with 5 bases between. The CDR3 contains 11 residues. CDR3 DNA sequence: TGTGCCAGCAGCTTAGACAGAAAGCAGTTCTTC. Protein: CASSLDRKQFF.

The CDR3 bases are TGTGCCAGCAGCGTGAGGCCCGGGGAGCTGTTTTTT. Amino acids: CASSVRPGELFF. This chain links TRBV28 with TRBJ2-2; D gene unclear. Germline V CDR1 and CDR2: MDHEN, SYDVKM. With 6 bases removed from V and 6 bases from J, the gap between germline ends came to 8 bases. This CDR3 has 12 residues.

DNA for the CDR3: TGTGCCAGCAGCTCTCGACAGGTGACTAACACTGAAGCTTTCTTT. Protein product: CASSSRQVTNTEAFF. The chain has TRBV7-9 and TRBJ1-1; maybe TRBD1 (6 bases). Between the trimmed V and J ends, which lost 4 bases and 2 bases, there was a span of 14 bases. Germline values: CDR1 SEHNR, CDR2 FQNEAQ (reference sequence). CDR3 length equals 15 residues.

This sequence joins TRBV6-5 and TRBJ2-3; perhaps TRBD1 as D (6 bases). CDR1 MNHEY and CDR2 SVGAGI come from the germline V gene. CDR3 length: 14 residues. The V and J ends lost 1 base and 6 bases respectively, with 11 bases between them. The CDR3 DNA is TGTGCCAGCAGTTACTTTGAGCAGGGGGATACGCAGTATTTT. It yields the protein CASSYFEQGDTQYF.

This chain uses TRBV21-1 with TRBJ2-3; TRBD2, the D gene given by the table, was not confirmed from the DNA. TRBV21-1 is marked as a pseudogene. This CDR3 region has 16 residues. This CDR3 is CASSNKRVTTGDTQYF. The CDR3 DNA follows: TGTGCCAGCAGCAACAAGCGGGTAACAACCGGAGATACGCAGTATTTT.

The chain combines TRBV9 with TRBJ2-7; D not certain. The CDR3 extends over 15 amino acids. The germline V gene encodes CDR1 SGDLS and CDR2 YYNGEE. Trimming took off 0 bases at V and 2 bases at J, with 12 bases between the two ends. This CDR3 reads CASSVDSVLPYEQYF. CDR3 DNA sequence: TGTGCCAGCAGCGTAGACAGTGTCCTTCCCTACGAGCAGTACTTC.

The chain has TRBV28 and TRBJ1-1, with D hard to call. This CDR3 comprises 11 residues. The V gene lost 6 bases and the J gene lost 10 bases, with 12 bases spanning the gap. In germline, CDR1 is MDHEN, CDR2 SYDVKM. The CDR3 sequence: CASRLGQAAFF. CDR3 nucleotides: TGTGCCAGCAGGTTAGGTCAGGCAGCTTTCTTT.